This TCR delta chain was found in a study of γδ T cells in repeated Plasmodium falciparum infection. Germline V gene data show CDR1 as TSWWSYY and CDR2 as QGS. The CDR3 has 17 residues. The V segment lost 5 bases and the J segment 9 bases; nucleotides outside the gene matches: 19. Each sorted gammadelta sample had TRG and TRD chains sequenced. TCRdb reprocessed the multiplex PCR reads through CATT. The sample lists 90,000 or so delta-chain clones, more than 0.85% occurring once. Findings and limits, study-wide: Malian donors came from one small rural village, predominantly one ethnic group. Compared with Australian children, Malian Vdelta2-negative repertoires seemed more clonal, less diverse, less shared. Over time and infection, Vgamma9/Vdelta2+ repertoires remained highly stable and polyclonal.

Notes on this clone: The antigen is unknown. The protein that TCRdb holds for this DNA derives from a much larger clone and differs from the translated DNA at residue 14, which likely indicates a read error; the protein shown here is translated from the DNA.

Flow sorting of PBMC yielded separate Vgamma9/Vdelta2+ and Vdelta2-negative gammadelta T cell populations for bulk repertoire analysis. The chain joins TRDV1 to TRDJ1, with TRDD3 matching over 9 bases. The J gene was missing in TCRdb and was found by matching the end of the DNA to germline. The origin of this receptor is a pool of human donors (malaria-infected and uninfected, not separated). The sample consisted of gamma-delta T cells from blood. CDR3 coding DNA: TGTGCTCTTGGGCCGGATCACGCGGGGGATACTCGGGGGGAACTCATCTTT. It encodes CALGPDHAGDTRGELIF.